Following are 5 T cell receptor beta chains from one sample sequenced in a study of T cells in Graves' hyperthyroidism and ophthalmopathy. The TCR beta CDR3 regions underwent amplification using RNA transcripts as the source. The TCR CDR3 was amplified in a first-round RT-PCR using the HTBI primer set. In TCRdb, the multiplex PCR reads were re-called with MiXCR into one record per CDR3 protein. Of more than 300,000 distinct CDR3 sequences detected, approximately 17% appear once; the ten largest clones hold around two fifths. The specimen sequenced was blood. Receptors originate from a young man with Graves' ophthalmopathy.

This chain connects TRBV5-1 to TRBJ1-3; possibly TRBD1 for D (5 bases). The germline gives CDR1 SGHRS, CDR2 YFSETQ. V lost 4 bases and J 0 bases, leaving 11 bases between the germline ends. The length of the CDR3 is 15 residues. The CDR3 is CASSLQGNSGNTIYF. CDR3 coding DNA: TGCGCCAGCAGCCTGCAGGGAAACTCTGGAAACACCATATATTTT.

This clonotype was detected a few times. The CDR3 here is CASSYSTGLAQETQYF. CDR3 sequence (DNA): TGTGCCAGCAGTTACTCCACCGGACTAGCACAGGAGACCCAGTACTTC. The chain uses TRBV6-5 and TRBJ2-5; 8 bases fit TRBD2. The CDR3 is 16 amino acids. Trimming cost V 0 bases and J 5 bases; bases outside gene matches: 8. Germline V CDR1 and CDR2: MNHEY, SVGAGI.

CDR3 DNA sequence: TGTGCCAGCAGTTACGCACAGGGCCGCGGGGAGACCCAGTACTTC. Protein product: CASSYAQGRGETQYF. The chain is built from TRBV6-2 or TRBV6-3 and TRBJ2-5; D is possibly TRBD1 (6 bases). Between the trimmed V and J ends, which lost 2 bases and 5 bases, there was a span of 15 bases. CDR3 size: 15 residues. The germline gives CDR1 MNHEY, CDR2 SVGEGT.

V and J are TRBV19 and TRBJ2-7; D is possibly TRBD1 (6 bases). The germline CDR1 and CDR2 sequences are LNHDA and SQIVND (reference sequence). There are 14 residues in the CDR3. The ends were cut back, 7 bases at V and 0 bases at J, with 13 bases in the middle. CDR3 in DNA: TGTGCCAGTAACGGCAGGGGACCCTCCTACGAGCAGTACTTC. Protein sequence: CASNGRGPSYEQYF.

The chain combines TRBV4-1 with TRBJ2-3, with D unclear. The CDR3 extends over 15 amino acids. From germline, CDR1 is MGHRA and CDR2 YSYEKL. Between the trimmed V and J ends, which lost 1 base and 2 bases, there was a span of 10 bases. The CDR3 reads CASSQVPTPTDTQYF. In DNA, the CDR3 is TGCGCCAGCAGCCAAGTACCGACTCCCACAGATACGCAGTATTTT.